What follows are 19 T cell receptor beta chains derived from one specimen sequenced in a study of blood T cell repertoires in COVID-19. Profiling relied on immunoSEQ multiplex PCR, and the TCRdb table lists in-frame clones only, not all of them. The repertoire has 40,000 to 50,000 clones, roughly nine tenths of them found once; the top ten carry 6.2%. Sequencing was performed on peripheral blood. All receptors come from a human donor in a cohort sampled during active COVID-19.

This clone occurred a few times. The chain couples TRBV5-4 to TRBJ2-7; D is perhaps TRBD2 (5 bases). The CDR3 has 12 amino acids. Trimming cost V 5 bases and J 4 bases, with 10 bases left between them. Germline lookup yields CDR1 SGHNT and CDR2 YYREEE (reference sequence). CDR3 amino acids: CASSSDWYEQYF. The CDR3 nucleotides are TGTGCCAGCAGTTCGGACTGGTACGAGCAGTACTTC.

This chain joins TRBV15 and TRBJ2-5; D perhaps matches TRBD2 (5 bases). This CDR3 is built from 13 residues. V lost 3 bases, J lost 1 base, and 6 bases lay in between. Germline V gene data show CDR1 as LNHNV and CDR2 as YYDKDF (reference sequence). The CDR3 region has the DNA TGTGCCACCAGCAGGACTACCCAAGAGACCCAGTACTTC. Amino acids: CATSRTTQETQYF.

The rearrangement links TRBV4-2 to TRBJ1-5, with TRBD1 matching 8 bases. This CDR3 is 15 amino acids long. Germline V gives CDR1 LGHNA, CDR2 YNFKEQ. The trim removed 5 bases at V and 5 bases at J, leaving 8 bases unmatched. The CDR3 DNA reads as TGTGCCAGCAGCTACCGGACAGGGCCCGATCAGCCCCAGCATTTT. Translated: CASSYRTGPDQPQHF.

J is TRBJ2-7 and V is TRBV10-3; TRBD1 agrees at 9 bases. CDR1 and CDR2 (germline): ENHRY, SYGVKD. The CDR3 consists of 14 residues. J was trimmed by 4 bases and V by 6 bases; bases with no gene match: 7. CDR3 bases: TGTGCCATCAGCTATACAGGGGGCGGTTACGAGCAGTACTTC. Its protein is CAISYTGGGYEQYF.

The chain has TRBV30 and TRBJ1-5; tentatively, D is TRBD1 (6 bases). Per germline, CDR1 GTSNPN and CDR2 SVGIG (reference sequence). This CDR3 has 14 residues. V was shortened by 2 bases and J by 5 bases, with 13 bases between the two germline ends. DNA of the CDR3: TGTGCCTGGAGTCAGGACAGCACTGATCAGCCCCAGCATTTT. Its protein is CAWSQDSTDQPQHF. Supplemented by reference TRBV30 and TRBJ1-5, the full variable domain reads SQTIHQWPATLVQPVGSPLSLECTVEGTSNPNLYWYRQAAGRGLQLLFYSVGIGQISSEVPQNLSASRPQDRQFILSSKKLLLSDSGFYLCAWSQDSTDQPQHFGDGTRLSIL.

The chain has TRBV27 and TRBJ1-5; tentatively, D is TRBD1 (6 bases). CDR3 length: 13 amino acids. From germline, CDR1 is MNHEY and CDR2 SMNVEV (reference sequence). V was pared by 7 bases and J by 7 bases, with 14 bases between. The CDR3 region has the DNA TGTGCCAGCAAGGGCACAGGGTGGCAGCCCCAGCATTTT. This translates into CASKGTGWQPQHF.

This sequence joins TRBV7-6 and TRBJ2-1; weak D call: TRBD1 (6 bases). V was shortened by 4 bases and J by 5 bases, with 12 bases between the two germline ends. The CDR3 totals 14 residues. Germline V gives CDR1 SGHVS, CDR2 FNYEAQ. The CDR3 nucleotides read TGTGCCAGCAGCTCCCGGGACACTAACAATGAGCAGTTCTTC. This sequence encodes CASSSRDTNNEQFF. The full variable domain, its missing parts supplied by reference TRBV7-6 and TRBJ2-1, is GAGVSQSPRYKVTKRGQDVALRCDPISGHVSLYWYRQALGQGPEFLTYFNYEAQQDKSGLPNDRFSAERPEGSISTLTIQRTEQRDSAMYRCASSSRDTNNEQFFGPGTRLTVL.

J is TRBJ2-3 and V is TRBV5-1, with 8 nucleotides matching TRBD1. The CDR3 totals 15 residues. Germline values: CDR1 SGHRS, CDR2 YFSETQ. The ends lost 4 bases at V and 2 bases at J; junction bases unmatched: 6. The CDR3, as DNA: TGCGCCAGCAGCCTCGACAGGGGCCTCACAGATACGCAGTATTTT. It codes for CASSLDRGLTDTQYF.

The chain carries TRBV2 and TRBJ1-3; 7 nucleotides agree with TRBD1. The CDR3 covers 15 residues. Looked up from germline, CDR1 is SNHLY and CDR2 is FYNNEI. The ends lost 6 bases at V and 0 bases at J; junction bases unmatched: 5. The CDR3 region is CASSPDRTSGNTIYF. CDR3 in DNA: TGTGCCAGCAGCCCGGACAGGACCTCTGGAAACACCATATATTTT.

This CDR3 reads CATNRLAGAYEQYF. The CDR3 region has the DNA TGTGCCACCAATCGACTAGCGGGAGCCTACGAGCAGTACTTC. The genes are TRBV6-5 and TRBJ2-7; 12 nucleotides match TRBD2. The J segment lost 2 bases and the V segment lost 10 bases, leaving 6 bases of the junction unmatched. The germline V gene encodes CDR1 MNHEY and CDR2 SVGAGI. This CDR3 comprises 14 residues.

The J gene is TRBJ2-1, the V gene TRBV29-1; 8 bases are a match to TRBD1. CDR1 is SQVTM and CDR2 is ANQGSEA in the germline V gene. The CDR3 covers 16 residues. V lost 2 bases and J lost 16; bases outside the gene matches: 22. CDR3 in amino acids: CSVEFPDRAKTRPQFF. CDR3 nucleotide sequence: TGCAGCGTTGAATTCCCGGACAGGGCCAAGACGCGACCCCAATTCTTC.

The gene calls are TRBV2 and TRBJ1-1, with no clear D. CDR3 length: 13 amino acids. Germline V gene data show CDR1 as SNHLY and CDR2 as FYNNEI. The V gene lost 0 bases and the J gene lost 8 bases, with 10 bases spanning the gap. CDR3 protein: CASSEAPGLEAFF. The CDR3 DNA reads as TGTGCCAGCAGTGAAGCGCCGGGGTTAGAAGCTTTCTTT.

The V gene is TRBV19, the J gene TRBJ2-7; 11 bases agree with TRBD1. This CDR3 spans 12 amino acids. V shed 6 bases and J 6 bases; nucleotides not matched to a gene: 1. CDR1 and CDR2 (germline): LNHDA, SQIVND (reference sequence). In DNA form, the CDR3 reads TGTGCCAGTAGGGACAGGGGGCCCGAGCAGTACTTC. It translates to CASRDRGPEQYF.

As for this clone: Other nucleotide sequences from this sample produce the same CDR3. The CDR3 coding sequence is TGTGCCAGCAGGCAAGGGACTTACCAAGAGACCCAGTACTTC. Protein product: CASRQGTYQETQYF. The gene calls are TRBV6-5 and TRBJ2-5; weak D call: TRBD2 (6 bases). Trimming took 6 bases from V and 0 from J, leaving 11 bases between them. Germline V gene sequence: CDR1 MNHEY, CDR2 SVGAGI. The CDR3 runs to 14 residues.

The rearrangement uses TRBV6-2 or TRBV6-3 and TRBJ2-7; 7 bases match TRBD1. Unmatched junction bases numbered 9, after V lost 1 base and J lost 6 bases. The V gene's germline CDR1 is MNHEY and CDR2 SVGEGT. The CDR3 extends over 15 amino acids. This CDR3 is CASSYLGQPGGEQYF. The CDR3 DNA sequence: TGTGCCAGCAGTTACTTGGGACAGCCCGGCGGCGAGCAGTACTTC.

The V and J genes are TRBV3-1 (or the pseudogene TRBV3-2) and TRBJ1-5, with D possibly being TRBD1 (5 bases). The germline CDR1 and CDR2 sequences are LGHDT and YNNKEL (reference sequence). The CDR3 sequence is 15 residues long. Trimming took off 6 bases at V and 4 bases at J, with 16 bases between the two ends. The chain's CDR3 is CASSRGTAENQPQHF. DNA for the CDR3: TGTGCCAGCAGTCGGGGGACGGCGGAAAATCAGCCCCAGCATTTT.

This clone came up a few times. V gene TRBV7-9 combines with J gene TRBJ1-2; the D gene is possibly TRBD1 (5 bases). This CDR3 contains 13 residues. Trimming removed 4 bases from V and 5 bases from J, with 11 bases in between. Germline CDR1 is SEHNR and CDR2 is FQNEAQ (reference sequence). The CDR3 spells CASSYDSKYGYTF. The CDR3 DNA is TGTGCCAGCAGCTACGACAGCAAGTATGGCTACACCTTC. Filled out from reference TRBV7-9 and TRBJ1-2, the complete variable domain reads DTGVSQNPRHKITKRGQNVTFRCDPISEHNRLYWYRQTLGQGPEFLTYFQNEAQLEKSRLLSDRFSAERPKGSFSTLEIQRTEQGDSAMYLCASSYDSKYGYTFGSGTRLTVV.

V gene TRBV19 combines with J gene TRBJ2-2, with D possibly TRBD1 on 6 matching bases. Germline CDR1 reads LNHDA; CDR2 reads SQIVND (reference sequence). With 8 bases removed from V and 4 bases from J, the gap between germline ends came to 14 bases. The CDR3 consists of 14 residues. CDR3 DNA: TGTGCCAGTCTCCGGGCAGGGGCCACCGGGGAGCTGTTTTTT. Encoded protein: CASLRAGATGELFF.

The V and J genes are TRBV7-9 and TRBJ2-5; perhaps TRBD1 as D (6 bases). Between the trimmed V and J ends, which lost 8 bases and 3 bases, there was a span of 22 bases. The V gene's germline CDR1 is SEHNR and CDR2 FQNEAQ (reference sequence). This CDR3 is 16 amino acids long. CDR3 coding DNA: TGTGCCAGCGGCAGTCTCCCTACAGGGACCAAAGAGACCCAGTACTTC. Amino acid sequence: CASGSLPTGTKETQYF.